This T cell receptor beta chain emerged from a study of blood T cells in healthy people across ages. Study-wide results and caveats: Age showed a roughly linear inverse relationship with TCR beta diversity per million T cells. It was the long-lived donors that had more naive CD4+ cells and higher diversity than aged donors.

This CDR3 has 14 amino acids. The germline CDR1 and CDR2 sequences are KGHSY and FQNENV. Trimming removed 0 bases at V and 0 bases at J, with 5 bases between. Concerning this clonotype: Its target is not known.

Alongside a J-beta primer mix, a sample-barcoded 5' primer served in a second PCR lasting about 6 to 12 cycles. A 12-random-nucleotide template-switch adaptor tagged each cDNA molecule. TCRdb reprocessed the 5' RACE reads with MiXCR, giving one entry per CDR3 protein. The sample has about 1.6 million distinct CDR3 sequences, roughly 32% seen once. Sequenced sample: blood. The clonotype originates from a woman in her twenties or thirties in good health. The chain uses TRBV16 and TRBJ1-1; no definite D call. This chain's CDR3 is CASSQSYMNTEAFF. The CDR3, as DNA: TGTGCCAGCAGCCAATCGTACATGAACACTGAAGCTTTCTTT.